The present T cell receptor (beta chain) was sequenced within a study of T cell responses to AZD1222 COVID-19 vaccine. This CDR3 spans 16 amino acids. Germline lookup yields CDR1 MNHEY and CDR2 SVGAGI. V gave up 0 bases and J gave up 4 bases, with 12 bases separating them. This clone was observed once. Its antigen is undetermined. TCRdb's copy holds only in-frame clones and misses some; the assay was immunoSEQ multiplex PCR. The sample includes 90,000 to 150,000 clones, approximately 90% of them seen just once. Pooling was applied to second doses at about 4 or about 12 weeks. The study, taken as a whole, reports: Spike was spanned by vaccine-associated CD4 TCRs, which were dominant at 160-218 and 743-854. Nearly half of spike-specific TCRs reportedly target unmutated variant regions.

The sample here was peripheral blood, taken 28 days after the second AZD1222 dose. The chain carries TRBV6-5 and TRBJ2-2; no clear D. The receptor was derived from an adult who received the AZD1222 COVID-19 vaccine. Here the CDR3 reads CASSYSRSGTTGELFF. The CDR3 DNA follows: TGTGCCAGCAGTTACTCGAGGAGTGGAACCACCGGGGAGCTGTTTTTT.